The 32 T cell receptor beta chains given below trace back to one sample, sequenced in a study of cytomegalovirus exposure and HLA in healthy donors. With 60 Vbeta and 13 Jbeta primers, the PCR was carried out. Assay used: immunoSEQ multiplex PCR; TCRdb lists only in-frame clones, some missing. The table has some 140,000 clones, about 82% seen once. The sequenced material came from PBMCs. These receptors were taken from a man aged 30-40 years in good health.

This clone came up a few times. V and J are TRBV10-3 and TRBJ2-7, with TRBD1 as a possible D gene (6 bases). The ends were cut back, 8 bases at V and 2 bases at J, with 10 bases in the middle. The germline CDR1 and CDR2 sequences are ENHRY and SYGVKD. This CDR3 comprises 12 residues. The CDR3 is CAISRDTYEQYF. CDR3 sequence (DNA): TGTGCCATCTCCCGGGACACCTACGAGCAGTACTTC.

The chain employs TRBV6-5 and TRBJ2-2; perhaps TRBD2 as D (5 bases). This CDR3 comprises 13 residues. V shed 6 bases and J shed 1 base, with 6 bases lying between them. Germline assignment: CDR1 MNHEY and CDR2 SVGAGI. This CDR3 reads CASRTKNTGELFF. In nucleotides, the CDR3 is TGTGCCAGCAGGACTAAGAACACCGGGGAGCTGTTTTTT.

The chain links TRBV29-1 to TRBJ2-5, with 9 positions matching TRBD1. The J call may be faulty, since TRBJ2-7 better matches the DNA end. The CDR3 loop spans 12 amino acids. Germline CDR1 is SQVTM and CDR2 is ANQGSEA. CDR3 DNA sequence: TGCAGCGTTGGGACAGGGGTCCACGAGCAGTACTTC. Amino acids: CSVGTGVHEQYF.

The CDR3 nucleotides read TGTGCCTGGAGTGCCGTTGGGCAGGGGTACGGCTACACCTTC. Its protein product is CAWSAVGQGYGYTF. J is TRBJ1-2 and V is TRBV30, with TRBD1 as a possible D gene (6 bases). V was cut by 1 base and J by 8 bases, with 17 bases left in between. The CDR3 runs 14 residues. Germline CDR1 reads GTSNPN; CDR2 reads SVGIG (reference sequence).

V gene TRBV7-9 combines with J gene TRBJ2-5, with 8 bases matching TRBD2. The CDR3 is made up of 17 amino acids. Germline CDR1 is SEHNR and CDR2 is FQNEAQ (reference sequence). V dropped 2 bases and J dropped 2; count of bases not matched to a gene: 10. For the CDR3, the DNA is TGTGCCAGCAGCTTATCTTTCGGGGCTAGCGGGCAAGAGACCCAGTACTTC. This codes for CASSLSFGASGQETQYF. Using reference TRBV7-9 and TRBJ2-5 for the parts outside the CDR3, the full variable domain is DTGVSQNPRHKITKRGQNVTFRCDPISEHNRLYWYRQTLGQGPEFLTYFQNEAQLEKSRLLSDRFSAERPKGSFSTLEIQRTEQGDSAMYLCASSLSFGASGQETQYFGPGTRLLVL.

This chain's CDR3 is CASSQSSSGRATKTQYF. In DNA form, the CDR3 reads TGCGCCAGCAGTCAATCGTCTAGCGGGAGGGCTACGAAGACCCAGTACTTC. V gene TRBV23-1 combines with J gene TRBJ2-5; 12 nucleotides match TRBD2. TRBV23-1 is designated an ORF whose function remains uncertain. V lost 0 bases, J lost 6 bases, and 8 bases stayed unmatched. CDR3 length equals 17 residues.

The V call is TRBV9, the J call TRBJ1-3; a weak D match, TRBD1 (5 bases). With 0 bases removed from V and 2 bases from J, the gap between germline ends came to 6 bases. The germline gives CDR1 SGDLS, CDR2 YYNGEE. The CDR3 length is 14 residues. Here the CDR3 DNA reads TGTGCCAGCAGCGTAGGGGGGGCTGGAAACACCATATATTTT. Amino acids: CASSVGGAGNTIYF.

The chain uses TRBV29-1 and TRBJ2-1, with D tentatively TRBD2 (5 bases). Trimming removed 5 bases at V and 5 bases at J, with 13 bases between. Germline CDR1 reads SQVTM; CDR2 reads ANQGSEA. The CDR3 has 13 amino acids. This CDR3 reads CSVTPSLHNEQFF. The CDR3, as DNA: TGCAGCGTTACGCCTAGCCTACACAATGAGCAGTTCTTC.

The CDR3 region is CASSRSGGAYNEQFF. The CDR3 region has the DNA TGCGCCAGCAGTAGAAGCGGGGGTGCCTACAATGAGCAGTTCTTC. V is TRBV10-1 and J is TRBJ2-1; TRBD2 matches 8 bases. Germline trimming cut 5 bases from V and 2 bases from J; bases unmatched to any gene: 5. CDR3 size: 15 residues. In germline, CDR1 is WNHNN, CDR2 SYGVQD (reference sequence).

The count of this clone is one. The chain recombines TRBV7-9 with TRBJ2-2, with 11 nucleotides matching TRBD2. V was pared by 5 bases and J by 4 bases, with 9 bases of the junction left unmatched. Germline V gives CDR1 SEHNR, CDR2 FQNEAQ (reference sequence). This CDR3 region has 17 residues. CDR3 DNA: TGTGCCAGCAGCCTTACTAGCGGGGGCACCTCCACCGGGGAGCTGTTTTTT. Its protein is CASSLTSGGTSTGELFF.

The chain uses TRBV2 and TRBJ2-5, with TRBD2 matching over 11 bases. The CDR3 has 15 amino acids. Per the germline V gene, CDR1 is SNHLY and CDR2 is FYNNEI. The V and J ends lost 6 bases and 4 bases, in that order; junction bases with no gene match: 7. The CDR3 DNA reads TGTGCCAGCAGAAAACTAGCGGGAGAGAGAGAGACCCAGTACTTC. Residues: CASRKLAGERETQYF.

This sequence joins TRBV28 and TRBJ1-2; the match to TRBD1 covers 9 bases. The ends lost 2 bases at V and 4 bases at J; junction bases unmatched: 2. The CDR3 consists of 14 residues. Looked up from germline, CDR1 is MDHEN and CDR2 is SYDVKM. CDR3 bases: TGTGCCAGCAGTTTAACGGACAGGGGCTATGGCTACACCTTC. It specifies CASSLTDRGYGYTF.

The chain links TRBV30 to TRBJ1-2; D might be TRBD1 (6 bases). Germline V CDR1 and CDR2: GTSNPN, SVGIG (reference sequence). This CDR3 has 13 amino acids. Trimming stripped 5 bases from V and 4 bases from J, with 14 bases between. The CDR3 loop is CAWADSHSYGYTF. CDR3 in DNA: TGTGCCTGGGCGGACAGTCATTCCTATGGCTACACCTTC.

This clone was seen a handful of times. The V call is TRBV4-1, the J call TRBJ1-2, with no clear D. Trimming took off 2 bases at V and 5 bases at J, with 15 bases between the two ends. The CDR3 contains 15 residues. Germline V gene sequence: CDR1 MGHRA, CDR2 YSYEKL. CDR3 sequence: CASSQTGGLLYGYTF. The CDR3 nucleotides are TGCGCCAGCAGCCAAACGGGAGGCCTACTTTATGGCTACACCTTC.

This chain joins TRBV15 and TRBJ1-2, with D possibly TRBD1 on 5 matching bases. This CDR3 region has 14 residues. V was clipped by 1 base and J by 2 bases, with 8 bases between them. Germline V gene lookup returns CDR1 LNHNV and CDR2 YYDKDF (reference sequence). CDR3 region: CATSRAGFNYGYTF. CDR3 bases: TGTGCCACCAGCAGAGCAGGGTTCAACTATGGCTACACCTTC.

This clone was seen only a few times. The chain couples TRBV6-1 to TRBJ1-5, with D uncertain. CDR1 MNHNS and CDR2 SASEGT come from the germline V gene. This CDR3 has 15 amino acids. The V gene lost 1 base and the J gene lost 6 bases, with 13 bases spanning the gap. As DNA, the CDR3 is TGTGCCAGCAGTGAAGATCCGGGTTCGGGTCAGCCCCAGCATTTT. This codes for CASSEDPGSGQPQHF.

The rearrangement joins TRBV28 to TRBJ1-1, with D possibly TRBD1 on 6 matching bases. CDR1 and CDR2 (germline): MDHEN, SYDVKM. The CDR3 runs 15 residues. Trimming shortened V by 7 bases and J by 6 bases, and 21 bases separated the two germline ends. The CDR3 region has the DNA TGTGCCAGCACCCCGGTACAGGGCCAGGAGGCTGAAGCTTTCTTT. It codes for CASTPVQGQEAEAFF.

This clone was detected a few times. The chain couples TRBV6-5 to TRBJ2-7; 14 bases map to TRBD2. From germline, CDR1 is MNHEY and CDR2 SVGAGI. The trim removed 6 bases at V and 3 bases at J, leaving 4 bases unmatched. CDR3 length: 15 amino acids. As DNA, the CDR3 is TGTGCCAGCAGGCCGACTAGCGGGAGGGTCTACGAGCAGTACTTC. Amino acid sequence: CASRPTSGRVYEQYF.

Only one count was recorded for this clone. Here the CDR3 reads CARSSGQDQETQYF. The CDR3 DNA follows: TGTGCCAGAAGCTCCGGACAGGACCAAGAGACCCAGTACTTC. This chain links TRBV5-3 with TRBJ2-5; 7 nucleotides align to TRBD1. TRBV5-3 is an ORF; its function is uncertain. The CDR3 loop spans 14 amino acids. V trimming: 3 bases; J trimming: 0 bases; junction bases outside the gene matches: 2.

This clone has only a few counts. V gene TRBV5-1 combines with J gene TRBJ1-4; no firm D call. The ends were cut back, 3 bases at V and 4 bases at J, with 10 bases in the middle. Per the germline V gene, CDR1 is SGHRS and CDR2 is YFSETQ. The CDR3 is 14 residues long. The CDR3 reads CASSSYGYNEKLFF. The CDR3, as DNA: TGCGCCAGCAGCTCATACGGTTATAATGAAAAACTGTTTTTT.

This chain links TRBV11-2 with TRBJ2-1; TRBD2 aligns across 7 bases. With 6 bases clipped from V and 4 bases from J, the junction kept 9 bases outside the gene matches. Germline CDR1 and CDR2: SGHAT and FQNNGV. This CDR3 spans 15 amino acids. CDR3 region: CASSRTGTKYNEQFF. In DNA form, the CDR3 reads TGTGCCAGCAGTAGGACCGGGACTAAGTACAATGAGCAGTTCTTC.

The CDR3 DNA reads as TGTGCCTGGGGTGACTCGACACACTTTTTT. Its translation: CAWGDSTHFF. V usage is TRBV30 and J usage is TRBJ1-4; D remains ambiguous. The CDR3 consists of 10 residues. The V end was cut by 5 bases, the J end by 17 bases, with 15 bases between. The germline V gene encodes CDR1 GTSNPN and CDR2 SVGIG (reference sequence).

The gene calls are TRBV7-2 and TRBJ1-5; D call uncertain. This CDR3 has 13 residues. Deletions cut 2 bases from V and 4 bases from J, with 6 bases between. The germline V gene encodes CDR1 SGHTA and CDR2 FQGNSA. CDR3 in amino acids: CASSLSQNQPQHF. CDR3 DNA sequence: TGTGCCAGCAGCTTATCCCAGAATCAGCCCCAGCATTTT.

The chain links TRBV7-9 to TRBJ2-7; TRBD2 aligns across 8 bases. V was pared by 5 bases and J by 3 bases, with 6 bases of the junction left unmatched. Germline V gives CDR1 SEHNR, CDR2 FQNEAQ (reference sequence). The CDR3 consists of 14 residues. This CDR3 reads CASSDTGTSYEQYF. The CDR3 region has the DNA TGTGCCAGCAGCGACACCGGGACTAGCTACGAGCAGTACTTC. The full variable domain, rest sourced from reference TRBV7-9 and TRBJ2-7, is DTGVSQNPRHKITKRGQNVTFRCDPISEHNRLYWYRQTLGQGPEFLTYFQNEAQLEKSRLLSDRFSAERPKGSFSTLEIQRTEQGDSAMYLCASSDTGTSYEQYFGPGTRLTVT.

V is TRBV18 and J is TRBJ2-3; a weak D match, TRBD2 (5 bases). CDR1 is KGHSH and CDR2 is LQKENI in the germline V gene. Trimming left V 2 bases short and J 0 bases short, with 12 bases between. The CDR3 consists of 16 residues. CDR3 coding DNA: TGTGCCAGCTCACCAAAGAGGGCATCTAGCACAGATACGCAGTATTTT. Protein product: CASSPKRASSTDTQYF.

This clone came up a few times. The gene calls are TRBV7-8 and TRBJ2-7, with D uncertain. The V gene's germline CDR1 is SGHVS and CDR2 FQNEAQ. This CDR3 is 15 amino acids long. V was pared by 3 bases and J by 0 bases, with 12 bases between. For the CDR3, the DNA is TGTGCCAGCAGCTTCCATAGATCGAGCTCCTACGAGCAGTACTTC. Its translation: CASSFHRSSSYEQYF.

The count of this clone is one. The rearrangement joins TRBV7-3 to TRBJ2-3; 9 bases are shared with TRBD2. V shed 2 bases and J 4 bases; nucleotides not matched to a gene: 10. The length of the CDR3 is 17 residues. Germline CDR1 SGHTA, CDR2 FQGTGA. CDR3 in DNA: TGTGCCAGCAGCTTAGGGAAAGGCGGGAGGGTCGCAGATACGCAGTATTTT. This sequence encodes CASSLGKGGRVADTQYF.

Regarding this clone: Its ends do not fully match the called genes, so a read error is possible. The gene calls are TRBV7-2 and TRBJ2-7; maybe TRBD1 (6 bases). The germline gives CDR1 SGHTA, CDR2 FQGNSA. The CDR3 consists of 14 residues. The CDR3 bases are TGTGCCAGCAGCTTCCAGGGGTGGTCAGACGAGCAGCACTTC. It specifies CASSFQGWSDEQHF.

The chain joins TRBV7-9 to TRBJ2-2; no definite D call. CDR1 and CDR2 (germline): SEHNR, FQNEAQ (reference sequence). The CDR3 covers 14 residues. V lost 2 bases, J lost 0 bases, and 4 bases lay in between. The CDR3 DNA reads TGTGCCAGCAGCTTACTCTCGAACACCGGGGAGCTGTTTTTT. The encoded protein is CASSLLSNTGELFF.

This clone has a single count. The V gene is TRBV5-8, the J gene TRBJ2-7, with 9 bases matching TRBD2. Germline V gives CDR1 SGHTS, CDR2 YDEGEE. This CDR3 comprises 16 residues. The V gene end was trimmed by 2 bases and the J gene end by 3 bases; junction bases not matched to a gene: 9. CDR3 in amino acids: CASSFGVAGANYEQYF. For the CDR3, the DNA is TGTGCCAGCAGCTTTGGGGTAGCGGGAGCGAACTACGAGCAGTACTTC.

The CDR3 region has the DNA TGTGCCAGCAGCTTGGGCAGTCGCAATGAGCAGTTCTTC. Its protein product is CASSLGSRNEQFF. The chain has TRBV7-6 and TRBJ2-1, with D unclear. Trimming took off 3 bases at V and 6 bases at J, with 9 bases between the two ends. This CDR3 contains 13 residues. The germline V gene has CDR1 SGHVS and CDR2 FNYEAQ.

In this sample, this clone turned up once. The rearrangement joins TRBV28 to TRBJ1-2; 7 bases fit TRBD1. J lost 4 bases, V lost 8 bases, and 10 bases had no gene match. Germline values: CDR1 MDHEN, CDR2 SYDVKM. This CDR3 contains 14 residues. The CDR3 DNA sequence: TGTGCCAGCTCCTCCGGGACAGTTAGCTATGGCTACACCTTC. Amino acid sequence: CASSSGTVSYGYTF.